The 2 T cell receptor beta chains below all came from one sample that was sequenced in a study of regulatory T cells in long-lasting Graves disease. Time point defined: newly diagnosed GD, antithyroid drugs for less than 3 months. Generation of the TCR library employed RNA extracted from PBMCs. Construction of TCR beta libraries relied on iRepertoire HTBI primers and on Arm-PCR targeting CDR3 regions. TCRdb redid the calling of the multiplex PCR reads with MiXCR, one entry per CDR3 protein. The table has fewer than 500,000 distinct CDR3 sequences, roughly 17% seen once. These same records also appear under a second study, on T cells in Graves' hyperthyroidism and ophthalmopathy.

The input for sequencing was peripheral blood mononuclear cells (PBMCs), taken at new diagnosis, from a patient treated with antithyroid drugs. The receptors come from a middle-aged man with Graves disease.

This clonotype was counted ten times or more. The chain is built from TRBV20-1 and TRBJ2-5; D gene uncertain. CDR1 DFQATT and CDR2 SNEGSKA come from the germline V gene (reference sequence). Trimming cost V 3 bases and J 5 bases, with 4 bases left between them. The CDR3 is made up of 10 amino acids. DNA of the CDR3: TGCAGTGCTAGTTTGGAGACCCAGTACTTC. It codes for CSASLETQYF.

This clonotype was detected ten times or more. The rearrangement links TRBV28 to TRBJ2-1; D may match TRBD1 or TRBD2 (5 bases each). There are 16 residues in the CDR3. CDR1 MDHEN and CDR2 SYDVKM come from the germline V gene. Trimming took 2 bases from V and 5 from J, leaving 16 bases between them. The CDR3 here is CASSLTAWGSDNEQFF. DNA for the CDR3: TGTGCCAGCAGTTTAACGGCGTGGGGGTCCGACAATGAGCAGTTCTTC.